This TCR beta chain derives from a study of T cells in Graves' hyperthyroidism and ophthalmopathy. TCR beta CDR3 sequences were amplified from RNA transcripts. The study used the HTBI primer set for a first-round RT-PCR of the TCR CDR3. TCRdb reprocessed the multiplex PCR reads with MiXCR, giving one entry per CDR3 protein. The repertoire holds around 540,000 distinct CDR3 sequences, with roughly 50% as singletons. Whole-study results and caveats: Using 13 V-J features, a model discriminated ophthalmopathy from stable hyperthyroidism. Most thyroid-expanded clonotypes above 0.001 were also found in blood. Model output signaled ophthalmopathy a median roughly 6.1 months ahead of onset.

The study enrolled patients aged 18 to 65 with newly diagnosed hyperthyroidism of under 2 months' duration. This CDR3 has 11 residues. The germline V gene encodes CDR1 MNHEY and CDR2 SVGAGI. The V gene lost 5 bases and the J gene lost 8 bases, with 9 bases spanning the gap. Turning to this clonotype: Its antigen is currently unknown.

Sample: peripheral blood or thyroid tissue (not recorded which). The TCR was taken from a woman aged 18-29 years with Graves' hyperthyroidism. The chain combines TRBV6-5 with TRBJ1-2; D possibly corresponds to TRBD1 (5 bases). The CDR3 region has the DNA TGTGCCAGCAGTACCTCAGGGGGCTACACCTTC. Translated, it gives CASSTSGGYTF.